Listed below are T cell receptor beta chains from one sample, sequenced in a study of T cells after yellow fever vaccination. TCRdb reanalysed the 5' RACE reads using MiXCR and keeps one entry per CDR3 protein. The sample holds about 260,000 distinct CDR3 sequences; 5.2% are singletons and the top ten take less than 3.5%. Sequenced here: CD4+ T cells sorted from PBMCs, sampled on the day of the yellow fever booster vaccination. The receptors were gathered from a man between 18 and 29 years old who received the YFV17D yellow fever vaccine. Each CDR3 is given without its conserved first and last residue.

v_gene,j_gene,CDR3aa
TRBV27,TRBJ2-3,ASSSTSGGAQVTQY
TRBV6-1,TRBJ1-4,ASSPRTDATNEKLF
TRBV12-3/TRBV12-4,TRBJ2-5,ASSFLRTEETQY
TRBV19,TRBJ1-1,ASSSGVGTEAF
TRBV9,TRBJ2-1,ASSVLRDTTYNEQF
TRBV5-1,TRBJ1-1,ASSGGRTNTEAF
TRBV20-1,TRBJ1-3,SGTERGNTIY
TRBV7-2,TRBJ1-1,ASSSQLITGTEAF
TRBV20-1,TRBJ2-3,SAILAGRTDTQY
TRBV6-1,TRBJ1-6,ASSAQGRDSPLH
TRBV18,TRBJ2-3,ASSSSGETDTQY
TRBV9,TRBJ2-3,ASSVEFLRGAPGDTQY
TRBV12-3/TRBV12-4,TRBJ2-2,ASSQSTGTGELF
TRBV20-1,TRBJ2-7,SASETGPWGYEQY
TRBV7-3,TRBJ2-3,ASSLSPGGLQDTQY
TRBV9,TRBJ1-2,ASSAPVRGST
TRBV29-1,TRBJ2-3,SVGLAVSTDTQY
TRBV4-3,TRBJ2-1,ASSQKTGQGNGYNEQF
TRBV5-5,TRBJ2-7,ASSWNSNSFTYEQY
TRBV12-3/TRBV12-4,TRBJ1-3,ASSLMREGNTIY
TRBV18,TRBJ2-1,ASSFYNEQF
TRBV29-1,TRBJ1-5,SVQAGGDSGQPQH
TRBV5-4,TRBJ2-6,ASSSGRSSGANVLT
TRBV6-6,TRBJ2-1,ASRGSYNEQF
TRBV5-4,TRBJ2-7,ASRPGPKEGEQY
TRBV9,TRBJ1-2,ASSSARDRGLGGYGYT
TRBV10-3,TRBJ2-2,AISEIYGGSGELF
TRBV10-3,TRBJ2-5,AISESGTSERAQY
TRBV5-1,TRBJ1-1,ASSLSPGGSEAF
TRBV4-1,TRBJ1-1,ASSHTWGVENTEAF